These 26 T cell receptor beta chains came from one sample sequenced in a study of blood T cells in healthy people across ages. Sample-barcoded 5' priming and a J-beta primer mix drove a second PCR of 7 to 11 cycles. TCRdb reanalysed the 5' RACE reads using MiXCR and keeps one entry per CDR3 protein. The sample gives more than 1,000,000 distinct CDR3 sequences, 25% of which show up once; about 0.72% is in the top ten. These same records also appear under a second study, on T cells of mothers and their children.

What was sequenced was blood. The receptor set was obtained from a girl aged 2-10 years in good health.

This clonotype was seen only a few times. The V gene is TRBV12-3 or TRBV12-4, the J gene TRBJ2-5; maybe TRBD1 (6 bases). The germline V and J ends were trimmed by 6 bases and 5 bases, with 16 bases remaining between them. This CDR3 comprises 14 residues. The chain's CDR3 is CASSSAGVRETQYF. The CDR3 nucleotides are TGTGCCAGCAGCTCCGCAGGGGTGCGGGAGACCCAGTACTTC.

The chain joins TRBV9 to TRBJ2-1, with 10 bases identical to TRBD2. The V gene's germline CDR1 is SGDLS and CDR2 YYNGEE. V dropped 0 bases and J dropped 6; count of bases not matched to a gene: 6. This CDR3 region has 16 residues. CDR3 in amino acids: CASSVGILAGANEQFF. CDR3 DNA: TGTGCCAGCAGCGTAGGTATCCTAGCGGGGGCCAATGAGCAGTTCTTC.

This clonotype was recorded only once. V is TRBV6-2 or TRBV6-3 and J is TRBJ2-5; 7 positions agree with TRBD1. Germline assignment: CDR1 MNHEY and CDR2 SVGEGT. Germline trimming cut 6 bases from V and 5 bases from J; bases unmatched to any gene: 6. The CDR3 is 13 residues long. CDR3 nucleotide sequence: TGTGCCAGCAGAGAGGGACAGTGGGAGACCCAGTACTTC. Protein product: CASREGQWETQYF.

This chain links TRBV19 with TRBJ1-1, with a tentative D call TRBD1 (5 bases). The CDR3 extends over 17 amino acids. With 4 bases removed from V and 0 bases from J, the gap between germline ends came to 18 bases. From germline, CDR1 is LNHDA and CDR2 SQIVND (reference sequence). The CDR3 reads CASSRLYDSTMNTEAFF. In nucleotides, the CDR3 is TGTGCCAGTAGTAGACTCTACGACAGCACGATGAACACTGAAGCTTTCTTT.

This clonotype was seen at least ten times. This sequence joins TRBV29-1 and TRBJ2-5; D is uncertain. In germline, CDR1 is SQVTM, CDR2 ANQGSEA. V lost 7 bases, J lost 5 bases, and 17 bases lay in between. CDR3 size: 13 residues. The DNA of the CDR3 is TGCAGCGCCCCCGGGTCCGGGTACGAGACCCAGTACTTC. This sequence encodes CSAPGSGYETQYF.

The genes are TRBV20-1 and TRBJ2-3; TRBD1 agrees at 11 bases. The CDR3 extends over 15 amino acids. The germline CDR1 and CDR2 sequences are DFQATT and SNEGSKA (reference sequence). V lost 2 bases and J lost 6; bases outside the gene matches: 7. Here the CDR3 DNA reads TGCAGTGCTAGACCGGACAGGGGGCGAGAGGATACGCAGTATTTT. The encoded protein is CSARPDRGREDTQYF.

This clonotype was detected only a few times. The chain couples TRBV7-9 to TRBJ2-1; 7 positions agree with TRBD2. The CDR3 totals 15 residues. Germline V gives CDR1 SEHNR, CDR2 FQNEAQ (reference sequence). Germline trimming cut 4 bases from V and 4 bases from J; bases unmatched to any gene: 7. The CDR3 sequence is CASSSKRGPYNEQFF. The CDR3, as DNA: TGTGCCAGCAGCTCTAAGCGGGGACCATACAATGAGCAGTTCTTC. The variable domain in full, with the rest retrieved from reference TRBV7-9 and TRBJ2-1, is DTGVSQNPRHKITKRGQNVTFRCDPISEHNRLYWYRQTLGQGPEFLTYFQNEAQLEKSRLLSDRFSAERPKGSFSTLEIQRTEQGDSAMYLCASSSKRGPYNEQFFGPGTRLTVL.

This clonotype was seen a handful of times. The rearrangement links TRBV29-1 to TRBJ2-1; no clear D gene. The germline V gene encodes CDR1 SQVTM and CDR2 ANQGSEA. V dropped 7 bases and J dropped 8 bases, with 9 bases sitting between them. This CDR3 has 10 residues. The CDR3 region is CSGGVDEQFF. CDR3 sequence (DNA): TGCAGCGGTGGGGTTGATGAGCAGTTCTTC.

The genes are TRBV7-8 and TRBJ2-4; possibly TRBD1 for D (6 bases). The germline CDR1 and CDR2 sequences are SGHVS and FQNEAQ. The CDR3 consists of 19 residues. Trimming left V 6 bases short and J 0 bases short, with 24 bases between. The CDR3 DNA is TGTGCCAGCAGTTTTCTCTCAAATGTGGACAGCCCAGCCAAAAACATTCAGTACTTC. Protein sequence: CASSFLSNVDSPAKNIQYF.

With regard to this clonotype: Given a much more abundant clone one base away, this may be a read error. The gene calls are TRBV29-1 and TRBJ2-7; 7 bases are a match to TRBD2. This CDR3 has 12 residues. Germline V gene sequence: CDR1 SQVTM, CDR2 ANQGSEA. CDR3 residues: CNVEGGTYEQYF. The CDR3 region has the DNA TGCAACGTTGAGGGAGGGACCTACGAGCAGTACTTC.

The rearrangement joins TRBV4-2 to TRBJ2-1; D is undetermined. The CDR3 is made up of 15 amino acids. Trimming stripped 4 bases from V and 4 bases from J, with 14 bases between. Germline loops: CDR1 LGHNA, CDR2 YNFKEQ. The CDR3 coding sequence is TGTGCCAGCAGCCCCCGGACCAGCGATTACAATGAGCAGTTCTTC. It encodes CASSPRTSDYNEQFF.

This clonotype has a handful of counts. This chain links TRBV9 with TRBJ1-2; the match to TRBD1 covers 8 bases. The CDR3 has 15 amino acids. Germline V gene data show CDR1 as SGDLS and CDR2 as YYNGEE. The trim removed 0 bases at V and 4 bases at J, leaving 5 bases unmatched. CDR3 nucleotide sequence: TGTGCCAGCAGCGTAGCCAGGGGGCTTGGCTATGGCTACACCTTC. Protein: CASSVARGLGYGYTF.

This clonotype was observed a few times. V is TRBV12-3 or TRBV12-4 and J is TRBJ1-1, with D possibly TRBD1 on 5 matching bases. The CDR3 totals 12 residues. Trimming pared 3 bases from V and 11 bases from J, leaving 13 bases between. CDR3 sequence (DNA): TGTGCCAGCAGTTTCTCAGGGTCTGGCGCTTTCTTT. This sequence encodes CASSFSGSGAFF.

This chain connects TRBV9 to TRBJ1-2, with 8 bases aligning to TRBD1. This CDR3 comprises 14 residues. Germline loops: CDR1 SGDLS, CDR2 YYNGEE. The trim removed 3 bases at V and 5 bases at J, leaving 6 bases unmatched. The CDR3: CASSARTGLYGYTF. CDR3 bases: TGTGCCAGCAGCGCAAGGACAGGGTTATATGGCTACACCTTC.

The CDR3 protein is CASSDRVTGDMCEQYF. The CDR3 DNA reads as TGCGCCAGCAGTGACCGGGTTACGGGAGATATGTGCGAGCAGTACTTC. The chain is built from TRBV10-1 and TRBJ2-1; D might be TRBD2 (6 bases). The J call may be mistaken, given a closer DNA end match to TRBJ2-7. The CDR3 is 16 amino acids. Germline assignment: CDR1 WNHNN and CDR2 SYGVQD (reference sequence).

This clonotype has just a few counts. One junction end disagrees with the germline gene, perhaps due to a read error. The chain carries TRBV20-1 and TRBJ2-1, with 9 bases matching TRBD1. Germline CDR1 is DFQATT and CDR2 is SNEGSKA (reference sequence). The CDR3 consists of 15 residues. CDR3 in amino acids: CSARVTGGRIREQFF. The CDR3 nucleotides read TGTAGTGCTAGAGTGACAGGGGGGCGGATCAGGGAGCAGTTCTTC.

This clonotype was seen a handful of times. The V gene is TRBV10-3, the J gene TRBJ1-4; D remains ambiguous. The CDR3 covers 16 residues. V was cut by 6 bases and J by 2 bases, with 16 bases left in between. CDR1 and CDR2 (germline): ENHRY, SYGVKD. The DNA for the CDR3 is TGTGCCATCAGCCCCGCGGCGAGTAGGACTAATGAAAAACTGTTTTTT. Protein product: CAISPAASRTNEKLFF.

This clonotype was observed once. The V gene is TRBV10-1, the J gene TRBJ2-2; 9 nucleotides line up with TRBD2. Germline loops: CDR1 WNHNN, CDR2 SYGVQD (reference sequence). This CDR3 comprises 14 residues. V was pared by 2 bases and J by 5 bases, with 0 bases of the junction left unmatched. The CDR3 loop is CASSESGGTGELFF. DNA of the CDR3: TGCGCCAGCAGTGAGAGCGGGGGGACCGGGGAGCTGTTTTTT.

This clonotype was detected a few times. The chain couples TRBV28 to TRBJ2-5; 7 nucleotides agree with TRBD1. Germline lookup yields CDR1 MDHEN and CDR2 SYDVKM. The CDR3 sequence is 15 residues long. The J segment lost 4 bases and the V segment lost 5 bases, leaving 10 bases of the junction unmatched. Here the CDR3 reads CASSPRHRGGETQYF. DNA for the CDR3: TGTGCCAGCAGTCCGCGACACAGGGGTGGAGAGACCCAGTACTTC.

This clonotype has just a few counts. In nucleotides, the CDR3 is TGTGCCAGCAGAGGGACAGGGGGCGAAAAACTGTTTTTT. Translated: CASRGTGGEKLFF. This chain uses TRBV14 with TRBJ1-4; 12 positions match TRBD1. Looked up from germline, CDR1 is SGHDN and CDR2 is FVKESK. V trimming: 6 bases; J trimming: 8 bases; junction bases outside the gene matches: 1. The CDR3 is made up of 13 amino acids.

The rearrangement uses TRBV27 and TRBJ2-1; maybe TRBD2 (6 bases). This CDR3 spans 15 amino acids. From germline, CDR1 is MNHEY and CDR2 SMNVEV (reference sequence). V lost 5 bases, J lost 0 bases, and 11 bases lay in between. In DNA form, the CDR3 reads TGTGCCAGCAGTCCCCGGGGGTTCTCCTACAATGAGCAGTTCTTC. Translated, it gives CASSPRGFSYNEQFF.

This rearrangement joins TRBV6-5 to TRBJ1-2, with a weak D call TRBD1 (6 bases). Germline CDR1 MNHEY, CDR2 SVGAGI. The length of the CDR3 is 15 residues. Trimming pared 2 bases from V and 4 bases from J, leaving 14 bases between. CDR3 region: CASSYTLTGRYGYTF. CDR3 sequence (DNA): TGTGCCAGCAGTTACACACTTACAGGGCGCTATGGCTACACCTTC.

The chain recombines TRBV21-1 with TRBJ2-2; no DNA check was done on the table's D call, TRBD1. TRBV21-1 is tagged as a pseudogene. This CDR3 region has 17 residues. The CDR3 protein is CASSKEYGGNNTGELFF. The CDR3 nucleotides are TGTGCCAGCAGCAAAGAGTACGGGGGGAACAATACCGGGGAGCTGTTTTTT.

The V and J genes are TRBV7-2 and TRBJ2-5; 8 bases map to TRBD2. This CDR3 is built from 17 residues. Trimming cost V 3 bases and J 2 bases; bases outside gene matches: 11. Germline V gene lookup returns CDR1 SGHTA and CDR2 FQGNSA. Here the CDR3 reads CASSLGGRGGTQETQYF. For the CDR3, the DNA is TGTGCCAGCAGCTTGGGAGGTCGGGGGGGGACACAAGAGACCCAGTACTTC.

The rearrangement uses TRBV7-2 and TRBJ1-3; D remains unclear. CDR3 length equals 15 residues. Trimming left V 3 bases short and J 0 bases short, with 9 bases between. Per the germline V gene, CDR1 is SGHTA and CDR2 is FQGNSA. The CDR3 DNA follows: TGTGCCAGCAGCTTCGGGCGTAGCTCTGGAAACACCATATATTTT. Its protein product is CASSFGRSSGNTIYF.

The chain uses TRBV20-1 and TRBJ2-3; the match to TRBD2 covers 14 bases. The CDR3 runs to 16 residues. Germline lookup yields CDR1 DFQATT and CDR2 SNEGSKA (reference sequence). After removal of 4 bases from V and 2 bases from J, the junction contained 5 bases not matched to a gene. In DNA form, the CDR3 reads TGCAGTGCTATAGGGACTAGCGGGGGTTACACAGATACGCAGTATTTT. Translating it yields CSAIGTSGGYTDTQYF.